These 22 T cell receptor beta chains were sequenced from one sample in a study of OX40 agonist ivuxolimab in advanced cancers. Assay: immunoSEQ multiplex PCR; the TCRdb copy retains only in-frame clones and omits some. The repertoire includes tens of thousands of clones, roughly 94% of them detected once, and approximately 10% sits in the top ten. Sequencing was performed on CD4+ or CD8+ T cells sorted from blood, taken in a trial of the OX40 agonist ivuxolimab. These receptors were obtained from an adult with an advanced solid tumor such as melanoma, head and neck, liver or kidney cancer.

This clone has only one observation. The V call is TRBV15, the J call TRBJ2-1; D gene uncertain. V lost 4 bases, J lost 12 bases, and 13 bases lay in between. CDR3 length equals 12 residues. The germline V gene has CDR1 LNHNV and CDR2 YYDKDF (reference sequence). CDR3 sequence reads: CATSNLGWLQFF. The CDR3 DNA follows: TGTGCCACCAGCAATCTTGGATGGTTGCAGTTCTTC.

This clone has only one observation. The J gene is TRBJ2-5, the V gene TRBV27; TRBD2 is a possible D gene (6 bases). V was pared by 3 bases and J by 7 bases, with 24 bases between. The CDR3 length is 17 residues. From germline, CDR1 is MNHEY and CDR2 SMNVEV (reference sequence). The CDR3 is CASSFNGGSLQRGTQYF. The CDR3 nucleotides are TGTGCCAGCAGTTTTAACGGGGGATCCCTCCAAAGGGGGACCCAGTACTTC.

The gene calls are TRBV9 and TRBJ2-3; 7 bases are a match to TRBD2. The V gene's germline CDR1 is SGDLS and CDR2 YYNGEE. The CDR3 is 15 residues long. Trimming cost V 2 bases and J 0 bases; bases outside gene matches: 3. The CDR3 spells CASSVGGSSTDTQYF. In DNA form, the CDR3 reads TGTGCCAGCAGCGTGGGCGGGAGCAGCACAGATACGCAGTATTTT.

J is TRBJ1-5 and V is TRBV9; 9 nucleotides agree with TRBD1. Germline assignment: CDR1 SGDLS and CDR2 YYNGEE. This CDR3 has 15 residues. V shed 2 bases and J 6 bases; nucleotides not matched to a gene: 6. CDR3 residues: CASSVGTGFGQPQHF. CDR3 coding DNA: TGTGCCAGCAGCGTGGGGACAGGGTTTGGTCAGCCCCAGCATTTT.

J is TRBJ2-2 and V is TRBV6-4; 8 positions match TRBD2. From germline, CDR1 is MRHNA and CDR2 SNTAGT. Losses at the gene ends were 0 bases for V and 4 bases for J; bases not matched to a gene: 7. The CDR3 is 17 amino acids. The CDR3 nucleotides are TGTGCCAGCAGTGACTCGGAGAGCGGGAGAGTCACCGGGGAGCTGTTTTTT. It is translated as CASSDSESGRVTGELFF.

The rearrangement joins TRBV9 to TRBJ2-1, with D possibly being TRBD1 or TRBD2 (6 bases each). CDR1 SGDLS and CDR2 YYNGEE come from the germline V gene. Trimming shortened V by 0 bases and J by 9 bases, and 10 bases separated the two germline ends. The CDR3 is 13 amino acids. The CDR3 spells CASSVEGGFEQFF. The CDR3 DNA reads as TGTGCCAGCAGCGTAGAGGGGGGCTTTGAGCAGTTCTTC.

This chain joins TRBV19 and TRBJ2-7; D is unclear. Germline V gives CDR1 LNHDA, CDR2 SQIVND (reference sequence). V was cut by 3 bases and J by 2 bases, with 14 bases left in between. This CDR3 is built from 15 residues. The CDR3 is CASSIRDTDPYEQYF. For the CDR3, the DNA is TGTGCCAGTAGTATCCGAGACACCGACCCCTACGAGCAGTACTTC.

The V and J genes are TRBV7-9 and TRBJ1-4; D is possibly TRBD1 (5 bases). V lost 5 bases, J lost 3 bases, and 13 bases lay in between. This CDR3 comprises 15 residues. Per germline, CDR1 SEHNR and CDR2 FQNEAQ (reference sequence). CDR3 nucleotides: TGTGCCAGCAGCCCTGGGACCGCTTCTAATGAAAAACTGTTTTTT. Translating gives CASSPGTASNEKLFF.

The chain has TRBV5-6 and TRBJ1-1, with D possibly TRBD1 on 5 matching bases. V lost 2 bases and J lost 5, with 10 bases in between. Germline CDR1 and CDR2: SGHDT and YYEEEE. CDR3 length equals 13 residues. The CDR3 DNA sequence: TGTGCCAGCAGCTTAGTGGGGGATACTGAAGCTTTCTTT. Translation: CASSLVGDTEAFF.

The chain combines TRBV7-9 with TRBJ1-5; a weak D match, TRBD1 (6 bases). Trimming left V 5 bases short and J 0 bases short, with 11 bases between. Germline CDR1 is SEHNR and CDR2 is FQNEAQ (reference sequence). The CDR3 is made up of 15 amino acids. The CDR3 region is CASSPPGASNQPQHF. CDR3 nucleotide sequence: TGTGCCAGCAGCCCCCCGGGGGCTAGCAATCAGCCCCAGCATTTT. Full variable domain (missing parts from reference TRBV7-9 and TRBJ1-5): DTGVSQNPRHKITKRGQNVTFRCDPISEHNRLYWYRQTLGQGPEFLTYFQNEAQLEKSRLLSDRFSAERPKGSFSTLEIQRTEQGDSAMYLCASSPPGASNQPQHFGDGTRLSIL.

J is TRBJ1-5 and V is TRBV19; TRBD1 is a possible D gene (6 bases). V lost 1 base and J lost 4, with 11 bases in between. Germline V gene lookup returns CDR1 LNHDA and CDR2 SQIVND (reference sequence). The length of the CDR3 is 15 residues. CDR3 bases: TGTGCCAGTAGTATAGGGGCAGGGGATAATCAGCCCCAGCATTTT. Residues: CASSIGAGDNQPQHF.

The chain has TRBV6-5 and TRBJ2-7; D call uncertain. The V gene's germline CDR1 is MNHEY and CDR2 SVGAGI. CDR3 length: 13 residues. Trimming stripped 2 bases from V and 3 bases from J, with 8 bases between. CDR3 sequence reads: CASSYAEGYEQYF. CDR3 in DNA: TGTGCCAGCAGTTACGCCGAAGGCTACGAGCAGTACTTC.

This clone occurred once. The chain uses TRBV27 and TRBJ2-2; D not certain. Trimming cost V 5 bases and J 4 bases, with 8 bases left between them. The CDR3 has 13 amino acids. Germline V CDR1 and CDR2: MNHEY, SMNVEV (reference sequence). The CDR3, as DNA: TGTGCCAGCAGTCCCTCGGGCACCGGGGAGCTGTTTTTT. Translation: CASSPSGTGELFF.

This CDR3 reads CASSPPTSGRSTDTQYF. The CDR3 DNA reads as TGTGCCAGCAGTCCCCCCACTAGCGGGAGGAGCACAGATACGCAGTATTTT. The chain is built from TRBV27 and TRBJ2-3, with 12 bases fitting TRBD2. Germline V CDR1 and CDR2: MNHEY, SMNVEV (reference sequence). This CDR3 region has 17 residues. J lost 0 bases, V lost 5 bases, and 6 bases had no gene match.

This clone occurred once. The chain is built from TRBV4-2 and TRBJ2-7; the D gene is possibly TRBD1 (5 bases). The CDR3 runs 16 residues. Germline CDR1 is LGHNA and CDR2 is YNFKEQ. Between the trimmed V and J ends, which lost 0 bases and 1 base, there was a span of 13 bases. DNA for the CDR3: TGTGCCAGCAGCCAAGAATTGCATGCAGGGTCCTACGAGCAGTACTTC. Translating it yields CASSQELHAGSYEQYF.

This clone has just one count. This chain connects TRBV9 to TRBJ2-1, with D perhaps matching TRBD1 (6 bases). The CDR3 contains 11 residues. CDR1 is SGDLS, CDR2 YYNGEE, per germline. Trimming stripped 4 bases from V and 8 bases from J, with 7 bases between. CDR3 DNA: TGTGCCAGCAGCCGGACAGATGAGCAGTTCTTC. Translating gives CASSRTDEQFF.

This chain uses TRBV2 with TRBJ1-5; D call uncertain. Looked up from germline, CDR1 is SNHLY and CDR2 is FYNNEI. This CDR3 has 14 amino acids. V lost 2 bases and J 7 bases, leaving 12 bases between the germline ends. CDR3 loop: CASSERPPGQPQHF. The CDR3 DNA reads as TGTGCCAGCAGTGAAAGACCACCCGGACAGCCCCAGCATTTT.

V and J are TRBV6-5 and TRBJ2-7; 10 bases align to TRBD1. Germline-derived CDR1 and CDR2 are MNHEY and SVGAGI. The CDR3 is 13 residues long. J lost 6 bases, V lost 2 bases, and 1 base had no gene match. For the CDR3, the DNA is TGTGCCAGCAGTTACGGGACAGGGGCCGAGCAGTACTTC. Its translation: CASSYGTGAEQYF.

The chain is built from TRBV9 and TRBJ2-7; TRBD1 or TRBD2 may be the D gene (6 bases each). The V gene's germline CDR1 is SGDLS and CDR2 YYNGEE. Trimming removed 0 bases at V and 4 bases at J, with 11 bases between. The CDR3 loop spans 14 amino acids. The CDR3 spells CASSVGQGTYEQYF. The CDR3 DNA reads TGTGCCAGCAGCGTAGGCCAGGGGACTTACGAGCAGTACTTC. The full variable domain, rest sourced from reference TRBV9 and TRBJ2-7, is DSGVTQTPKHLITATGQRVTLRCSPRSGDLSVYWYQQSLDQGLQFLIQYYNGEERAKGNILERFSAQQFPDLHSELNLSSLELGDSALYFCASSVGQGTYEQYFGPGTRLTVT.

The chain carries TRBV29-1 and TRBJ1-1, with D possibly matching TRBD1 (5 bases). CDR1 and CDR2 (germline): SQVTM, ANQGSEA. The CDR3 sequence is 14 residues long. V lost 4 bases and J lost 0, with 12 bases in between. For the CDR3, the DNA is TGCAGCGTTGGACAGCGGATATTGAACACTGAAGCTTTCTTT. This codes for CSVGQRILNTEAFF.

CDR3 region: CASRRDSSYEQYF. In nucleotides, the CDR3 is TGTGCCAGCAGACGCGATAGCTCCTACGAGCAGTACTTC. This chain uses TRBV6-1 with TRBJ2-7; D is unresolved. Between the trimmed V and J ends, which lost 6 bases and 0 bases, there was a span of 9 bases. Germline CDR1 is MNHNS and CDR2 is SASEGT. This CDR3 region has 13 residues.

V gene TRBV7-9 combines with J gene TRBJ2-4; the match to TRBD2 covers 7 bases. The J segment lost 2 bases and the V segment lost 5 bases, leaving 12 bases of the junction unmatched. CDR1 SEHNR and CDR2 FQNEAQ come from the germline V gene (reference sequence). This CDR3 has 17 amino acids. In nucleotides, the CDR3 is TGTGCCAGCAGCGGGGACCTTTCGGGAGGCTCCAAAAACATTCAGTACTTC. Translated, it gives CASSGDLSGGSKNIQYF.